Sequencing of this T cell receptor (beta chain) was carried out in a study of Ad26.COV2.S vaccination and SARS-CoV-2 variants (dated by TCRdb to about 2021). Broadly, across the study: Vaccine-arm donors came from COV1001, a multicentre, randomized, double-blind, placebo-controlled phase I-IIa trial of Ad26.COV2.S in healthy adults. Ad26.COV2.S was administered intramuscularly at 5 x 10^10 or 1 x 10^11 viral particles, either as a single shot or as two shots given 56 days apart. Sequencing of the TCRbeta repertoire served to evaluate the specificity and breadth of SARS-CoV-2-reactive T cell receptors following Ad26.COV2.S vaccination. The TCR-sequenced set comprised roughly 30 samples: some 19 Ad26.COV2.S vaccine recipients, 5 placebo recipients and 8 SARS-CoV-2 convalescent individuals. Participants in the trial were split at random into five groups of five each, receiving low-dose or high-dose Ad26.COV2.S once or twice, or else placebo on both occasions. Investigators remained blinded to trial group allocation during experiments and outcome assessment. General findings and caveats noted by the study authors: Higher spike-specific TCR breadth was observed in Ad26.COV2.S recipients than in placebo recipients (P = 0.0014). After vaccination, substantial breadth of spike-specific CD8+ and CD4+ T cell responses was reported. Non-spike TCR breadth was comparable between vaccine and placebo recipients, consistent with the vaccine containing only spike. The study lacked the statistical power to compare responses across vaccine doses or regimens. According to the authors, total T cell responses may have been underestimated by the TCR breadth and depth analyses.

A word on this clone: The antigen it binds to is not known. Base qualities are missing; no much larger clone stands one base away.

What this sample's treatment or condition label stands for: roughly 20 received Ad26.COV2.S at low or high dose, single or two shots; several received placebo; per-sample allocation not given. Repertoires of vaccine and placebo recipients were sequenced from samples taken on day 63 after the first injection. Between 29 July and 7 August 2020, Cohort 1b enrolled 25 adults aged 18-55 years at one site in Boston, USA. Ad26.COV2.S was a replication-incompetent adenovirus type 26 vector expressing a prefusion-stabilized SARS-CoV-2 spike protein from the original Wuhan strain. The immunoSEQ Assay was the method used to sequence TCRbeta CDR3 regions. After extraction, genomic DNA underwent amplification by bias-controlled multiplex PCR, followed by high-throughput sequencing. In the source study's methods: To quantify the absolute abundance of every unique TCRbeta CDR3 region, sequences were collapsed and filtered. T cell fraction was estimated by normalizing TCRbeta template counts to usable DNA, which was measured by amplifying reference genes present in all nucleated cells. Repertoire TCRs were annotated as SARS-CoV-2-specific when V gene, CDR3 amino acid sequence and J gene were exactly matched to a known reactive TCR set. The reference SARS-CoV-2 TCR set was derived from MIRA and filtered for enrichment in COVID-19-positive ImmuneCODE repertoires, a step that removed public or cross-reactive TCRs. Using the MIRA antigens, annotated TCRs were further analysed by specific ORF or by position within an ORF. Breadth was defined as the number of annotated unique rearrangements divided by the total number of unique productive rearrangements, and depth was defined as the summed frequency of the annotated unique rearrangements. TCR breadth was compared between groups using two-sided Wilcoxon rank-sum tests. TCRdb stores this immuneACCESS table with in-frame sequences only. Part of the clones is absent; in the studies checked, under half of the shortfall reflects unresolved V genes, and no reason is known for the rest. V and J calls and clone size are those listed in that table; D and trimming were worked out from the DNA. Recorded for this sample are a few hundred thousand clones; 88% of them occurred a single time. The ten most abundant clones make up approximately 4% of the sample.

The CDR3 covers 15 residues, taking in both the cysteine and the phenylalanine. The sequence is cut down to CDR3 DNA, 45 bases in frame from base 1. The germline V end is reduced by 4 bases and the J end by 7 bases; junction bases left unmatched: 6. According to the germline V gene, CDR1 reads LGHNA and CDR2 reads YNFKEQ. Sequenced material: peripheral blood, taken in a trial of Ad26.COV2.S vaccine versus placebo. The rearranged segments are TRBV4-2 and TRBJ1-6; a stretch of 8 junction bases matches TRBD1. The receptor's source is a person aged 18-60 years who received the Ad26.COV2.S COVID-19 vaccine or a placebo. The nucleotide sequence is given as TGTGCCAGCAGCCTAACGCGACAGGGGAATTCACCCCTCCACTTT. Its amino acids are CASSLTRQGNSPLHF.